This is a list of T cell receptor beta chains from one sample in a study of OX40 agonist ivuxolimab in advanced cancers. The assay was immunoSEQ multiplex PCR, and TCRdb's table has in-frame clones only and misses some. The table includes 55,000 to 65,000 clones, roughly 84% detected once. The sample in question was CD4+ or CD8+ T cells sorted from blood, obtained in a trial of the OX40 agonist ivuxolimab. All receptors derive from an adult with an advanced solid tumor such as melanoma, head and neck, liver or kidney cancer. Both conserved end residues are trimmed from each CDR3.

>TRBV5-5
ASSPGTGGQEKLF
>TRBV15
ATSRDLPMGPTDTQY
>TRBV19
ASSNPGTSSYEQY
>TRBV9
ASSLGRATDTQY
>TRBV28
ASSLVDFSGNTIY
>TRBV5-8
ASRMGGWETQY
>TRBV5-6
ASSFGLAGGPDYNEQF
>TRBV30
ASDRARGGDNEKLF
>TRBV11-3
ASSLGDRGRSTDTQY
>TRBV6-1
ASSVSGETYEQY
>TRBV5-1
ASSSRGRTDTQY
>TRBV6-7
ASSYSHAHDGNTIY
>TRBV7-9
ASSLRVAGRPDTQY
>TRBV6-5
ASSYLGQQETQY
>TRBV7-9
ASTPGGDTQY
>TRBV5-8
ASSFRGAGNYGYT
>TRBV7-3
ASSLLGGRARGDEQF
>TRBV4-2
ASSQDQVSGRRNEKLF
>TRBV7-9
ASSLVERPGEQY
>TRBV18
ASSPNPGLAELNTQY
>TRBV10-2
ASSESGLWGSGANVLT
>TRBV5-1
ASSLGAGGPDEQF
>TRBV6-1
ASSRGGLDTEAF